A selection of T cell receptor beta chains follows, all from one sample in a study of OX40 agonist ivuxolimab in advanced cancers. The method was immunoSEQ multiplex PCR; TCRdb's version includes in-frame clones alone and lacks a portion of them. This table has around 20,000 clones, 74% appearing once. This specimen consisted of CD4+ or CD8+ T cells sorted from blood, obtained in a trial of the OX40 agonist ivuxolimab. The receptors here all came from an adult with an advanced solid tumor such as melanoma, head and neck, liver or kidney cancer. Both conserved end residues are part of each CDR3. D genes are given only for firm matches. Only part of the rows carry a size: once, few, many, or a class if the clone is expanded.

d_call	clone_size	v_call	j_call	cdr3_aa	cdr3_nt
NA	NA	TRBV18	TRBJ2-7	CASSPLNYYKSRSSYEQYF	TGTGCCAGCTCACCACTAAACTATTACAAGTCCCGAAGCTCCTACGAGCAGTACTTC
TRBD2	few	TRBV27	TRBJ2-7	CASSPFSGSVTYEQYF	TGTGCCAGCAGTCCCTTTAGCGGGAGCGTAACCTACGAGCAGTACTTC
TRBD2	few	TRBV2	TRBJ2-1	CASGGASGEHNEQFF	TGTGCCAGCGGGGGGGCTAGCGGGGAGCACAATGAGCAGTTCTTC
NA	NA	TRBV4-1	TRBJ2-1	CASSPGVTDAYNEQFF	TGCGCCAGCAGCCCAGGTGTGACAGACGCTTACAATGAGCAGTTCTTC
TRBD2	NA	TRBV7-9	TRBJ2-5	CASSPRGWGLAIQETQYF	TGTGCCAGCAGCCCGAGGGGGTGGGGACTAGCGATTCAAGAGACCCAGTACTTC
NA	NA	TRBV6-1	TRBJ1-2	CASILDTGRLYGYTF	TGTGCCAGCATTCTAGACACCGGAAGACTCTATGGCTACACCTTC
TRBD2	NA	TRBV4-3	TRBJ2-1	CASSGRAEQFF	TGCGCCAGCAGCGGGAGGGCTGAGCAGTTCTTC
NA	NA	TRBV14	TRBJ2-7	CASSQGKAGEKYF	TGTGCCAGCAGCCAAGGTAAGGCAGGTGAGAAGTACTTC
TRBD2	NA	TRBV15	TRBJ2-7	CATSKVSGGNEQYF	TGTGCCACCAGCAAGGTGAGCGGGGGCAACGAGCAGTACTTC
NA	NA	TRBV28	TRBJ1-1	CASSFEGRTEAFF	TGTGCCAGCAGTTTTGAGGGGAGGACTGAAGCTTTCTTT
TRBD1	NA	TRBV5-4	TRBJ2-7	CASSSGTGVYEQYF	TGTGCCAGCAGCTCTGGAACAGGGGTCTACGAGCAGTACTTC
TRBD1	NA	TRBV27	TRBJ1-4	CASSPTGTGGWGEKLFF	TGTGCCAGCAGTCCTACCGGGACAGGGGGTTGGGGTGAAAAACTGTTTTTT
TRBD1	NA	TRBV27	TRBJ2-7	CASRGQGNNEQYF	TGTGCCAGCAGGGGACAGGGTAATAACGAGCAGTACTTC